A single sample is the source of the 21 T cell receptor beta chains below, sequenced in a study of Ad26.COV2.S vaccination and SARS-CoV-2 variants. Treatment specified: roughly 18 received Ad26.COV2.S at low or high dose, single or two shots; five or six received placebo; per-sample allocation not given. Specimen acquisition occurred on day 63 following the initial vaccine or placebo injection. Generated by immunoSEQ multiplex PCR, the TCRdb table keeps only in-frame clones and is missing some. The sample records approximately 300,000 clones, around four fifths being singletons. Here the sequenced sample was peripheral blood, taken in a trial of Ad26.COV2.S vaccine versus placebo. Receptor source: a person between 18 and 65 years old who received the Ad26.COV2.S COVID-19 vaccine or a placebo.

The rearrangement joins TRBV11-2 to TRBJ1-1; D is possibly TRBD1 (5 bases). Germline V gene sequence: CDR1 SGHAT, CDR2 FQNNGV. Between the trimmed V and J ends, which lost 1 base and 4 bases, there was a span of 7 bases. The CDR3 covers 13 residues. In DNA form, the CDR3 reads TGTGCCAGCAGCTTAGTACAGGTCACTGAAGCTTTCTTT. Encoded protein: CASSLVQVTEAFF. The full variable domain, in which reference TRBV11-2 and TRBJ1-1 provide the parts outside the CDR3, is EAGVAQSPRYKIIEKRQSVAFWCNPISGHATLYWYQQILGQGPKLLIQFQNNGVVDDSQLPKDRFSAERLKGVDSTLKIQPAKLEDSAVYLCASSLVQVTEAFFGQGTRLTVV.

The chain employs TRBV7-9 and TRBJ2-7; TRBD2 aligns across 11 bases. CDR1 SEHNR and CDR2 FQNEAQ come from the germline V gene (reference sequence). The CDR3 length is 17 residues. The junction had 10 bases not matched to a gene; V was cut back by 3 bases and J by 3 bases. The CDR3: CASSLASGGRGDYEQYF. Written as DNA, the CDR3 is TGTGCCAGCAGCTTGGCTAGCGGGGGGCGCGGGGACTACGAGCAGTACTTC. The whole variable domain, remainder taken from reference TRBV7-9 and TRBJ2-7, is DTGVSQNPRHKITKRGQNVTFRCDPISEHNRLYWYRQTLGQGPEFLTYFQNEAQLEKSRLLSDRFSAERPKGSFSTLEIQRTEQGDSAMYLCASSLASGGRGDYEQYFGPGTRLTVT.

This chain links TRBV4-1 with TRBJ2-7; 11 nucleotides agree with TRBD2. CDR1 and CDR2 (germline): MGHRA, YSYEKL. V gave up 1 base and J gave up 2 bases; unmatched junction bases: 13. CDR3 length equals 19 residues. CDR3 coding DNA: TGCGCCAGCAGCCAAGGCGAGACAGGGACTAGCGGTCAGACCTACGAGCAGTACTTC. As protein: CASSQGETGTSGQTYEQYF.

The chain recombines TRBV5-1 with TRBJ1-5, with D possibly being TRBD1 (6 bases). V gave up 0 bases and J gave up 6 bases, with 10 bases separating them. CDR3 length: 14 amino acids. Germline V gene data show CDR1 as SGHRS and CDR2 as YFSETQ. The CDR3 DNA reads TGCGCCAGCAGCTTGGGGGACATTGCTCAGCCCCAGCATTTT. Translating it yields CASSLGDIAQPQHF.

The chain carries TRBV5-1 and TRBJ2-1, with D perhaps matching TRBD1 or TRBD2 (6 bases each). With 0 bases removed from V and 5 bases from J, the gap between germline ends came to 15 bases. Looked up from germline, CDR1 is SGHRS and CDR2 is YFSETQ. The CDR3 sequence is 16 residues long. DNA of the CDR3: TGCGCCAGCAGCTTGGTAGGAGGGGGTATGGACAATGAGCAGTTCTTC. It yields the protein CASSLVGGGMDNEQFF.

This chain uses TRBV27 with TRBJ1-1, with 7 bases identical to TRBD1. This CDR3 contains 15 residues. Germline CDR1 MNHEY, CDR2 SMNVEV (reference sequence). J was trimmed by 4 bases and V by 5 bases; bases with no gene match: 10. The CDR3 DNA is TGTGCCAGCAGTCCAAGACAGGGATGGAGCACTGAAGCTTTCTTT. Translated, it gives CASSPRQGWSTEAFF.

V and J are TRBV28 and TRBJ1-5; a weak D match, TRBD1 (6 bases). CDR3 length: 14 amino acids. CDR1 and CDR2 (germline): MDHEN, SYDVKM. V dropped 6 bases and J dropped 9 bases, with 18 bases sitting between them. CDR3 in DNA: TGTGCCAGCAGGGGGACACGGTACCCGGGGCCCCAGCATTTT. The encoded protein is CASRGTRYPGPQHF.

V and J are TRBV9 and TRBJ2-1, with D possibly TRBD2 on 7 matching bases. This CDR3 is built from 15 residues. V lost 3 bases to trimming and J lost 8 bases, with 18 bases between them. The V gene's germline CDR1 is SGDLS and CDR2 YYNGEE. The CDR3 DNA is TGTGCCAGCAGCGACCTGGGGGGGCTCGTGGATGAGCAGTTCTTC. Translating gives CASSDLGGLVDEQFF.

The chain recombines TRBV14 with TRBJ1-4; weak D call: TRBD1 (5 bases). The CDR3 spans 14 residues. V gave up 2 bases and J gave up 4 bases, with 8 bases separating them. Germline CDR1 and CDR2: SGHDN and FVKESK. The CDR3 loop is CASSQQGYNEKLFF. The CDR3 DNA reads as TGTGCCAGCAGCCAACAGGGTTATAATGAAAAACTGTTTTTT.

This clone was seen many times. The sample carries other DNA sequences with the same CDR3. The chain recombines TRBV12-3 or TRBV12-4 with TRBJ1-5; 8 positions match TRBD1. The length of the CDR3 is 13 residues. V shed 6 bases and J 6 bases; nucleotides not matched to a gene: 4. CDR3 nucleotides: TGTGCCAGCAGCAGAACAGGGGGTCAGCCCCAGCATTTT. Its translation is CASSRTGGQPQHF.

V usage is TRBV6-6 and J usage is TRBJ2-1, with 14 bases identical to TRBD2. The CDR3 spans 16 residues. The ends lost 5 bases at V and 9 bases at J; junction bases unmatched: 9. Germline values: CDR1 MNHNY, CDR2 SVGAGI (reference sequence). The CDR3 reads CASSQPTSGGAGEQFF. CDR3 DNA sequence: TGTGCCAGCAGTCAACCGACTAGCGGGGGGGCTGGTGAGCAGTTCTTC.

In DNA form, the CDR3 reads TGTGCCAGCAGCTCCCTTCGCAGGGTGGGCACTGAAGCTTTCTTT. Its protein is CASSSLRRVGTEAFF. The gene calls are TRBV11-2 and TRBJ1-1; D is perhaps TRBD1 (5 bases). Germline loops: CDR1 SGHAT, CDR2 FQNNGV. Trimming pared 4 bases from V and 4 bases from J, leaving 16 bases between. The CDR3 length is 15 residues.

J is TRBJ1-1 and V is TRBV5-1; D unresolved. In germline, CDR1 is SGHRS, CDR2 YFSETQ. Trimming stripped 1 base from V and 1 base from J, with 11 bases between. There are 15 residues in the CDR3. CDR3 loop: CASSLFAGKNTEAFF. The CDR3, as DNA: TGCGCCAGCAGCTTGTTTGCAGGAAAGAACACTGAAGCTTTCTTT.

This clone appeared a few times. The V gene is TRBV5-8, the J gene TRBJ2-1; no firm D call. CDR3 length: 13 residues. V was pared by 3 bases and J by 6 bases, with 10 bases between. Germline CDR1 SGHTS, CDR2 YDEGEE. The CDR3 region has the DNA TGTGCCAGCAGCTCGCCGAACCGCAATGAGCAGTTCTTC. Translated, it gives CASSSPNRNEQFF.

The chain uses TRBV3-1 (or the pseudogene TRBV3-2) and TRBJ2-3; D unresolved. The germline V gene encodes CDR1 LGHDT and CDR2 YNNKEL (reference sequence). Trimming removed 0 bases from V and 5 bases from J, with 12 bases in between. The CDR3 contains 15 residues. The CDR3 reads CASSQDPGLGDTQYF. The CDR3 nucleotides read TGTGCCAGCAGCCAAGATCCCGGTCTTGGAGATACGCAGTATTTT.

This chain links TRBV5-1 with TRBJ1-2, with D unresolved. The CDR3 has 12 residues. Germline assignment: CDR1 SGHRS and CDR2 YFSETQ. Deletions cut 0 bases from V and 7 bases from J, with 7 bases between. The CDR3 here is CASSLEYGGYTF. CDR3 DNA sequence: TGCGCCAGCAGCTTGGAGTACGGTGGCTACACCTTC.

V usage is TRBV20-1 and J usage is TRBJ1-5; D unresolved. The CDR3 has 14 residues. In germline, CDR1 is DFQATT, CDR2 SNEGSKA (reference sequence). The ends were cut back, 4 bases at V and 1 base at J, with 11 bases in the middle. The CDR3 nucleotides read TGCAGTGCTAATGACCCGGCCAGCAATCAGCCCCAGCATTTT. Translation: CSANDPASNQPQHF.

The chain carries TRBV27 and TRBJ1-6; possible D gene TRBD1, 6 bases. V was trimmed by 2 bases and J by 10 bases, leaving 12 bases between them. This CDR3 has 14 amino acids. Germline V gene data show CDR1 as MNHEY and CDR2 as SMNVEV (reference sequence). CDR3 loop: CASSLGRGASPLHF. CDR3 bases: TGTGCCAGCAGTTTAGGCAGGGGCGCCTCACCCCTCCACTTT.

J is TRBJ1-1 and V is TRBV9; D is possibly TRBD1 (6 bases). V was clipped by 0 bases and J by 0 bases, with 12 bases between them. Germline values: CDR1 SGDLS, CDR2 YYNGEE. The CDR3 has 16 amino acids. As DNA, the CDR3 is TGTGCCAGCAGCGTAGAGGGGAACAGGGTGAACACTGAAGCTTTCTTT. It is translated as CASSVEGNRVNTEAFF.

The chain couples TRBV29-1 to TRBJ1-2, with TRBD1 matching 7 bases. Germline V lookup: CDR1 SQVTM, CDR2 ANQGSEA. This CDR3 region has 14 residues. V shed 4 bases and J 6 bases; nucleotides not matched to a gene: 11. The CDR3 DNA reads as TGCAGCGTTGGGAAGGACCGACAGGGAAATGGCTACACCTTC. Translation: CSVGKDRQGNGYTF.

Notes on this clone: This may come from a read error, since a much larger clone is one base off. This rearrangement joins TRBV11-2 to TRBJ2-7, with D unclear. Germline CDR1 is SGHAT and CDR2 is FQNNGV. The CDR3 extends over 11 amino acids. Trimming cost V 2 bases and J 5 bases, with 4 bases left between them. CDR3 loop: CASSLIHEQYF. CDR3 coding DNA: TGTGCCAGCAGCTTAATCCACGAGCAGTACTTC.